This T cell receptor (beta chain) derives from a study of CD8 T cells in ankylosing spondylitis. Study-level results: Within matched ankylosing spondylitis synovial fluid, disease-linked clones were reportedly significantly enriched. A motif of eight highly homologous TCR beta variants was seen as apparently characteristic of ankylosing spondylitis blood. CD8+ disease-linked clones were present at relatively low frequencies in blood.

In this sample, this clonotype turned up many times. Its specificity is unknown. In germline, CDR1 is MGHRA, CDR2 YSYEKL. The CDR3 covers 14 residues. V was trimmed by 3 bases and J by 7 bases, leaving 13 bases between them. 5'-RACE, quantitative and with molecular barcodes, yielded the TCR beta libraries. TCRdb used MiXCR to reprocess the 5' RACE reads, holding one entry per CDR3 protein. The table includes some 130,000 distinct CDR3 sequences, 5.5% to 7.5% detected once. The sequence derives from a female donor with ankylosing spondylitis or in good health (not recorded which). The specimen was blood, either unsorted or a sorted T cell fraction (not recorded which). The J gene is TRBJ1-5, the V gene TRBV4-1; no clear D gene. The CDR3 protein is CASSHSGSSQPQHF. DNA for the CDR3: TGCGCCAGCAGCCATTCGGGTTCTTCCCAGCCCCAGCATTTT.